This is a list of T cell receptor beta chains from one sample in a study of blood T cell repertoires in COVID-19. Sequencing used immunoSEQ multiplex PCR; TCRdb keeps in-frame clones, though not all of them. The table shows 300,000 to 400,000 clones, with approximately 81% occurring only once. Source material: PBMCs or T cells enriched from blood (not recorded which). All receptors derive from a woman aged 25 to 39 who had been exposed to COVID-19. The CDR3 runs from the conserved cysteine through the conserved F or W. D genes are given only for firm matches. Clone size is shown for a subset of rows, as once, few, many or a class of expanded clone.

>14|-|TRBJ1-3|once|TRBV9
TGTGCCAGCAGCGCCAGGGCTAAGCCGAACACCATATATTTT
CASSARAKPNTIYF
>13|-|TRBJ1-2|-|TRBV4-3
TGCGCCAGCAGCCAAGTAGAGGGTTATGGCTACACCTTC
CASSQVEGYGYTF
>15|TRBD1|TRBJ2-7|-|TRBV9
TGTGCCAGCAGCTACGGGACAGGGGGGACCTACGAGCAGTACTTC
CASSYGTGGTYEQYF
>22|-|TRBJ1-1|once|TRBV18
TGTGCCAGCTCACCACTTCCAATATTTACGATGGGTTTGGGGCCTATGAACACTGAAGCTTTCTTT
CASSPLPIFTMGLGPMNTEAFF
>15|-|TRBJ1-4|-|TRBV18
TGTGCCAGCTCACCACCGAACAGGGATTCCGAAAAACTGTTTTTT
CASSPPNRDSEKLFF
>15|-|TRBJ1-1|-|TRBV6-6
TGTGCCAGCAGCCGAGAACCCCGAACGGGTGCTGAAGCTTTCTTT
CASSREPRTGAEAFF
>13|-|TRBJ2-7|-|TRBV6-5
TGTGCCAGCAGTAAGACAGGCCAGTGGGAGCAGTACTTC
CASSKTGQWEQYF
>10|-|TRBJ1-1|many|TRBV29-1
TGCAGCGTGGTAGGGACAAGTGCTTTCTTT
CSVVGTSAFF
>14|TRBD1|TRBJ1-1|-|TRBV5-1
TGCGCCAGCAGAACCGGGACAGCGAACACTGAAGCTTTCTTT
CASRTGTANTEAFF
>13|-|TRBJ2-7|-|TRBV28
TGTGCCAGCAGTTCAGGACAGACCTACGAGCAGTACTTC
CASSSGQTYEQYF
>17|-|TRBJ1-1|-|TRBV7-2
TGTGCCAGCAGTAACCGGCCCCAAGGGAGACTGAACACTGAAGCTTTCTTT
CASSNRPQGRLNTEAFF
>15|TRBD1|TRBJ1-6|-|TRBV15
TGTGCCACCAGCAGAACCCGGGACAGTGGTTCACCCCTCCACTTT
CATSRTRDSGSPLHF
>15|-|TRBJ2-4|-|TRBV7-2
TGTGCCAGCAGCTTAACTTCGGTAGCCAAAAACATTCAGTACTTC
CASSLTSVAKNIQYF
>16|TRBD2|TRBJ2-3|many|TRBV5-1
TGCGCCAGCAGCCGGACTAGCGGGAGGGCCGTAGATACGCAGTATTTT
CASSRTSGRAVDTQYF
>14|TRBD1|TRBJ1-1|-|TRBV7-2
TGTGCCAGCAGCTTAGCGTTGACGGACAGGGGGGCTTTCTTT
CASSLALTDRGAFF
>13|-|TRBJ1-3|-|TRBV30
TGTGCCTGGACAGGGTCTGGGGGAAACACCATATATTTT
CAWTGSGGNTIYF
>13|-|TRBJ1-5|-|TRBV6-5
TGTGCCAGCAGCCAGGGTTTAAAACAGCCCCAGCATTTT
CASSQGLKQPQHF
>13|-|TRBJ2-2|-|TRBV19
TGTGCCAGTAGTATATCAGTAACCGGGGAGCTGTTTTTT
CASSISVTGELFF
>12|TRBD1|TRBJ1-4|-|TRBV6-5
TGTGCCAGCAGTTACCGACAGGGCTCACTGTTTTTT
CASSYRQGSLFF
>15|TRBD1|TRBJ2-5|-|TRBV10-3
TGTGCCATCAGTGTCCAGGGGGCTGGTCAAGAGACCCAGTACTTC
CAISVQGAGQETQYF
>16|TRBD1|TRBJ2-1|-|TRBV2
TGTGCCAGCAGGCAGCCCGGGACAGGGGCCTACAATGAGCAGTTCTTC
CASRQPGTGAYNEQFF
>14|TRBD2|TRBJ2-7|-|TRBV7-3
TGTGCCAGCAGCATTACGGGGGGAGGCGACGAGCAGTACTTC
CASSITGGGDEQYF